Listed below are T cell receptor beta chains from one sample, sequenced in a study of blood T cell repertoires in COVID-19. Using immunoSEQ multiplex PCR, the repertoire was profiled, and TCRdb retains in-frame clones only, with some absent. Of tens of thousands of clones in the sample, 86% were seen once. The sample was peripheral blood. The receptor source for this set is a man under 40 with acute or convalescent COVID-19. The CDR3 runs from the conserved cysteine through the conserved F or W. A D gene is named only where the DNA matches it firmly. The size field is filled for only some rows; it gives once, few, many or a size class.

CDR3: CASVLPWSGYPRPQFF
DNA: TGTGCCAGCGTGTTACCTTGGTCAGGGTATCCGCGGCCGCAGTTCTTC
D: -
V: TRBV25-1
size: -
length: 16
J: TRBJ2-1

CDR3: CASSEASGGLPTDTQYF
DNA: TGTGCCAGCAGTGAAGCAAGCGGGGGGTTACCTACAGATACGCAGTATTTT
D: TRBD2
V: TRBV2
size: -
length: 17
J: TRBJ2-3

CDR3: CASREGSGQPQHF
DNA: TGTGCCAGCAGGGAGGGGTCGGGTCAGCCCCAGCATTTT
D: -
V: TRBV28
size: -
length: 13
J: TRBJ1-5

CDR3: CASSVDRDYSNQPQHF
DNA: TGTGCCAGCAGTGTAGACAGGGATTATAGCAATCAGCCCCAGCATTTT
D: TRBD1
V: TRBV6-1
size: -
length: 16
J: TRBJ1-5

CDR3: CASREGTDSKAFF
DNA: TGTGCCAGCAGAGAAGGGACAGATTCAAAAGCTTTCTTT
D: TRBD1
V: TRBV12-3/TRBV12-4
size: -
length: 13
J: TRBJ1-1

CDR3: CASTERHEQFF
DNA: TGTGCTAGCACAGAGCGCCATGAGCAGTTCTTC
D: -
V: TRBV28
size: -
length: 11
J: TRBJ2-1

CDR3: CASSLKVQKAFF
DNA: TGTGCCAGCAGTTTGAAGGTACAGAAAGCTTTCTTT
D: -
V: TRBV28
size: -
length: 12
J: TRBJ1-1

CDR3: CSVNTDTDTQYF
DNA: TGCAGCGTTAATACAGACACAGATACGCAGTATTTT
D: -
V: TRBV29-1
size: -
length: 12
J: TRBJ2-3

CDR3: CATKRERVETQYF
DNA: TGCGCCACGAAGCGGGAGCGCGTAGAGACCCAGTACTTC
D: TRBD2
V: TRBV10-2
size: -
length: 13
J: TRBJ2-5

CDR3: CSVEGQGGSYNEQFF
DNA: TGCAGCGTTGAGGGTCAGGGGGGATCCTACAATGAGCAGTTCTTC
D: -
V: TRBV29-1
size: -
length: 15
J: TRBJ2-1

CDR3: CASSSPYEQYF
DNA: TGTGCCAGCAGTTCCCCTTACGAGCAGTACTTC
D: -
V: TRBV6-5
size: -
length: 11
J: TRBJ2-7

CDR3: CASSLAPSGGFTEAFF
DNA: TGTGCCAGCAGCTTAGCGCCCTCAGGGGGCTTCACTGAAGCTTTCTTT
D: TRBD1
V: TRBV7-8
size: -
length: 16
J: TRBJ1-1

CDR3: CASSPERTEAFF
DNA: TGTGCCAGCTCACCAGAGAGAACTGAAGCTTTCTTT
D: -
V: TRBV18
size: -
length: 12
J: TRBJ1-1

CDR3: CASSPGDTEAFF
DNA: TGTGCCAGCAGCCCAGGGGACACTGAAGCTTTCTTT
D: -
V: TRBV7-9
size: -
length: 12
J: TRBJ1-1

CDR3: CASSHASRQGRRDSPLHF
DNA: TGTGCCAGCAGCCATGCGTCCCGGCAGGGCAGGAGGGACTCACCCCTCCACTTT
D: -
V: TRBV3-1/TRBV3-2
size: -
length: 18
J: TRBJ1-6

CDR3: CASSLTGLNTEAFF
DNA: TGCGCCAGCAGCTTGACGGGGTTGAACACTGAAGCTTTCTTT
D: -
V: TRBV5-1
size: -
length: 14
J: TRBJ1-1

CDR3: CSVEMGGSYEQYF
DNA: TGCAGCGTTGAAATGGGAGGAAGCTACGAGCAGTACTTC
D: -
V: TRBV29-1
size: -
length: 13
J: TRBJ2-7

CDR3: CASNPLDRNKAYGYTF
DNA: TGTGCCAGCAACCCCCTGGACAGGAATAAAGCTTATGGCTACACCTTC
D: TRBD1
V: TRBV6-6
size: once
length: 16
J: TRBJ1-2

CDR3: CASTSQGIQGTEAFF
DNA: TGTGCCAGCACCTCACAGGGGATTCAGGGCACTGAAGCTTTCTTT
D: TRBD1
V: TRBV6-5
size: -
length: 15
J: TRBJ1-1

CDR3: CASSPGHQGNYGYTF
DNA: TGTGCCAGCTCACCGGGGCACCAAGGGAACTATGGCTACACCTTC
D: -
V: TRBV18
size: -
length: 15
J: TRBJ1-2

CDR3: CAISSGTGVGGYTF
DNA: TGTGCCATCAGCTCCGGGACAGGGGTAGGGGGCTACACCTTC
D: TRBD1
V: TRBV10-3
size: -
length: 14
J: TRBJ1-2

CDR3: CASSTEDRFPETQYF
DNA: TGTGCCAGTAGTACCGAAGACAGGTTCCCGGAGACCCAGTACTTC
D: -
V: TRBV19
size: -
length: 15
J: TRBJ2-5

CDR3: CASSEAGGYGYTF
DNA: TGCGCCAGCAGTGAGGCGGGGGGCTATGGCTACACCTTC
D: -
V: TRBV10-1
size: -
length: 13
J: TRBJ1-2

CDR3: CASSKNGANYGYTF
DNA: TGTGCCAGCAGCAAGAACGGAGCTAACTATGGCTACACCTTC
D: -
V: TRBV6-5
size: -
length: 14
J: TRBJ1-2

CDR3: CASSQGGLASDTGELFF
DNA: TGTGCCAGCAGCCAAGGCGGACTAGCGTCGGACACCGGGGAGCTGTTTTTT
D: TRBD2
V: TRBV3-1/TRBV3-2
size: -
length: 17
J: TRBJ2-2

CDR3: CASGQPGDKTF
DNA: TGTGCTAGTGGCCAACCCGGGGATAAAACCTTC
D: -
V: TRBV12-5
size: -
length: 11
J: TRBJ1-2

CDR3: CASSPGTLNTEAFF
DNA: TGTGCCAGCAGCCCAGGGACACTGAACACTGAAGCTTTCTTT
D: -
V: TRBV7-2
size: -
length: 14
J: TRBJ1-1

CDR3: CASSRGLPGGELFF
DNA: TGCGCCAGCAGCCGAGGACTACCGGGCGGGGAGCTGTTTTTT
D: -
V: TRBV4-3
size: -
length: 14
J: TRBJ2-2

CDR3: CASSLRTGNTYEQYF
DNA: TGTGCCAGCAGTTTACGGACAGGAAACACCTACGAGCAGTACTTC
D: TRBD1
V: TRBV27
size: once
length: 15
J: TRBJ2-7

CDR3: CSASIAGEAFF
DNA: TGCAGTGCTAGTATAGCGGGTGAAGCTTTCTTT
D: -
V: TRBV20-1
size: -
length: 11
J: TRBJ1-1

CDR3: CASSYSGLFVAGELFF
DNA: TGTGCCAGCTCATATTCCGGGTTATTCGTCGCCGGGGAGCTGTTTTTT
D: -
V: TRBV18
size: -
length: 16
J: TRBJ2-2

CDR3: CASSIEWANNEQFF
DNA: TGTGCCAGTAGTATAGAATGGGCCAACAATGAGCAGTTCTTC
D: -
V: TRBV19
size: -
length: 14
J: TRBJ2-1

CDR3: CASSQRPPGQDNEKLFF
DNA: TGTGCCAGCAGCCAACGTCCACCGGGACAGGATAATGAAAAACTGTTTTTT
D: TRBD1
V: TRBV14
size: -
length: 17
J: TRBJ1-4

CDR3: CASSLSDSLTGELFF
DNA: TGTGCCAGCAGTTTATCGGACAGCCTCACCGGGGAGCTGTTTTTT
D: -
V: TRBV27
size: few
length: 15
J: TRBJ2-2

CDR3: CASSFGGQNTEAFF
DNA: TGCGCCAGCAGCTTCGGCGGCCAGAACACTGAAGCTTTCTTT
D: -
V: TRBV5-1
size: few
length: 14
J: TRBJ1-1

CDR3: CASDWTGHLNEQFF
DNA: TGTGCCAGCGACTGGACAGGGCATCTCAATGAGCAGTTCTTC
D: TRBD1
V: TRBV6-5
size: -
length: 14
J: TRBJ2-1

CDR3: CSVAGSDTGELFF
DNA: TGCAGCGTTGCGGGGAGCGACACCGGGGAGCTGTTTTTT
D: -
V: TRBV29-1
size: -
length: 13
J: TRBJ2-2

CDR3: CAWSVGLAGEQYF
DNA: TGTGCCTGGAGTGTGGGGCTAGCGGGGGAGCAGTACTTC
D: TRBD2
V: TRBV30
size: -
length: 13
J: TRBJ2-7

CDR3: CASSDRSGQGIGSPLHF
DNA: TGTGCCAGCAGTGACCGGTCGGGACAGGGAATAGGTTCACCCCTCCACTTT
D: TRBD1
V: TRBV6-1
size: -
length: 17
J: TRBJ1-6

CDR3: CASSAGRDQPQHF
DNA: TGTGCCAGCAGTGCGGGCAGGGATCAGCCCCAGCATTTT
D: -
V: TRBV2
size: -
length: 13
J: TRBJ1-5

CDR3: CASRGLAAGETQYF
DNA: TGTGCCAGCAGGGGACTAGCGGCGGGAGAGACCCAGTACTTC
D: TRBD2
V: TRBV2
size: -
length: 14
J: TRBJ2-5

CDR3: CASSHGGRGSTQYF
DNA: TGTGCCAGCAGCCACGGTGGCAGGGGATCCACCCAGTACTTC
D: -
V: TRBV4-2
size: -
length: 14
J: TRBJ2-5

CDR3: CAIGGRRENYGYTF
DNA: TGTGCCATTGGTGGTAGACGGGAAAACTATGGCTACACCTTC
D: -
V: TRBV10-3
size: -
length: 14
J: TRBJ1-2

CDR3: CASSQRVNTEAFF
DNA: TGTGCCAGCAGCCAACGGGTCAACACTGAAGCTTTCTTT
D: -
V: TRBV3-1/TRBV3-2
size: -
length: 13
J: TRBJ1-1

CDR3: CASSYKPRDRQNYGYTF
DNA: TGTGCCAGCAGCTACAAGCCTCGGGATAGACAAAACTATGGCTACACCTTC
D: -
V: TRBV7-9
size: -
length: 17
J: TRBJ1-2

CDR3: CASSWDRATEAFF
DNA: TGTGCCAGCAGTTGGGACAGGGCCACTGAAGCTTTCTTT
D: TRBD1
V: TRBV6-5
size: -
length: 13
J: TRBJ1-1

CDR3: CATRRAPNTEAFF
DNA: TGCGCCACCAGGCGTGCCCCGAACACTGAAGCTTTCTTT
D: -
V: TRBV5-1
size: -
length: 13
J: TRBJ1-1

CDR3: CASSSGARETQYF
DNA: TGTGCCAGCAGTTCAGGCGCCCGGGAGACCCAGTACTTC
D: -
V: TRBV25-1
size: -
length: 13
J: TRBJ2-5

CDR3: CASSKIAGGQETQYF
DNA: TGTGCCAGCAGCAAGATAGCGGGGGGGCAAGAGACCCAGTACTTC
D: TRBD2
V: TRBV5-6
size: -
length: 15
J: TRBJ2-5

CDR3: CASSERSTGTGYNSPLHF
DNA: TGTGCCAGCAGCGAACGCTCGACCGGGACAGGGTATAATTCACCCCTCCACTTT
D: TRBD1
V: TRBV9
size: -
length: 18
J: TRBJ1-6

CDR3: CASSVGTGKGEQFF
DNA: TGTGCCAGCAGCGTTGGAACAGGGAAGGGTGAGCAGTTCTTC
D: -
V: TRBV7-2
size: once
length: 14
J: TRBJ2-1

CDR3: CSANPGMSLHF
DNA: TGCAGTGCTAACCCAGGAATGTCCCTCCACTTT
D: -
V: TRBV20-1
size: -
length: 11
J: TRBJ1-6

CDR3: CAISGQGGNTIYF
DNA: TGTGCCATCAGTGGACAGGGTGGAAACACCATATATTTT
D: TRBD1
V: TRBV10-3
size: -
length: 13
J: TRBJ1-3